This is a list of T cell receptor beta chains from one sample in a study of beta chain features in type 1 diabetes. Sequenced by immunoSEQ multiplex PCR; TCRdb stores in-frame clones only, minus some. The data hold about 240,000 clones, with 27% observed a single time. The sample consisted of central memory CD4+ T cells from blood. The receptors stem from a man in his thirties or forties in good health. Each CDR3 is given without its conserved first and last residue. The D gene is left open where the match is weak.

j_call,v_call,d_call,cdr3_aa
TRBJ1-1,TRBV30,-,AWSVEWRAF
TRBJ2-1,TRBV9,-,ASSGPGTRREQF
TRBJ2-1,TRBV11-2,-,ASTTLLGDEQF
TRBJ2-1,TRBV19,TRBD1,ASSIYALPGQGRSNEQF
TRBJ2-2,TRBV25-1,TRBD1,ASSDPGQGDTGELF
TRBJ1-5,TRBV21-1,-,ASRTAQPQH
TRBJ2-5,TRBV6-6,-,ASRLRWETQY
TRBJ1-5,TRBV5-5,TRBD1,ASSFDRGDGQPQH
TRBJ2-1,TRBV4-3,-,ASSQDTSLPEQF
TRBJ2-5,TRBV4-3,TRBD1,ASSQEGQVFGETQY
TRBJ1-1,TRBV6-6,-,ASRDEEEAF
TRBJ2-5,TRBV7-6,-,ASSRLTGGFGQETQY
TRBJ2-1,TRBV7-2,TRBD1,ASSFLGQGGEQF
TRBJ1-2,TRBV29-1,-,SVEWPGLVYGYT
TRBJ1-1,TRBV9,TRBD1,ASSADRVGEAF
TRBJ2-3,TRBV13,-,ASRARTLTRDTQY
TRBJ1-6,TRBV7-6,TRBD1,ASSLAAGQGLNSPLH
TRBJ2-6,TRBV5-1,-,ASSLGLKANSGANVLT
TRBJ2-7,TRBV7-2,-,ASSPMATLSYEQY
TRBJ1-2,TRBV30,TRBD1,AWRSGTGNYGYT
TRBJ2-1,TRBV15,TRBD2,ATSSGQRTSVVDSYNEQF
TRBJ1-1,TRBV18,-,ASSPRYTEAF
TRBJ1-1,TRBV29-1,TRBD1,SVQGQGAWGAF
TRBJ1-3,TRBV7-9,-,ASAQGHSGNTIY
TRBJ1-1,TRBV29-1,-,SVSEPNTEAF
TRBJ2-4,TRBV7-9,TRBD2,ASSFQASGGIQY
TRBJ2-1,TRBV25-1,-,ASSPRTELYNEQF
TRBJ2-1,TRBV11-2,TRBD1,ASSPAPQGAYNEQF
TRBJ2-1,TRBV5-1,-,ASSLVVTYNEQF
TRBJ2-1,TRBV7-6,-,ASSLGNYNEQF
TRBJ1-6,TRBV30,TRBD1,ALQTGLNSPLH
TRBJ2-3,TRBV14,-,ASSHLYAVGGYSTDTQY
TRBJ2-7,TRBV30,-,AWSGVNEQY
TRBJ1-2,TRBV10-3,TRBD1,AISDLRGQGNYGYT